One T cell receptor beta chain is described in this entry. Its specificity is unknown. Use of 60 Vbeta and 13 Jbeta primers characterized the PCR. The method was immunoSEQ multiplex PCR; TCRdb's version includes in-frame clones alone and lacks a portion of them. The data contain 170,000 or so clones, about 73% of them singletons. This sample was included in a study of cytomegalovirus exposure and HLA in healthy donors. Study-level results: Most TCR beta V segments were productive about 87% or about 30% of the time in an earlier analysis. A later analysis showed that HLA-associated TCR beta chains had undergone more clonal expansion than equally common others. With further analysis later on, most CMV-associated TCR beta chains appeared HLA-restricted.

Trimming shortened V by 1 base and J by 2 bases, and 18 bases separated the two germline ends. This CDR3 spans 18 amino acids. From germline, CDR1 is SEHNR and CDR2 FQNEAQ (reference sequence). The source of this sequence is a woman aged 35 to 49 in good health and CMV-seronegative. The sample consisted of PBMCs. The rearrangement joins TRBV7-9 to TRBJ1-3; D perhaps matches TRBD1 (5 bases). The CDR3 sequence: CASSLDRAGRKAGNTIYF. CDR3 sequence (DNA): TGTGCCAGCAGCTTAGACCGGGCAGGGCGAAAGGCTGGAAACACCATATATTTT.